These T cell receptor beta chains were read from a single sample in a study of T cells in Graves' hyperthyroidism and ophthalmopathy. MiXCR, applied by TCRdb to the multiplex PCR reads, yields one record per CDR3 protein. This sample has around 500,000 distinct CDR3 sequences, with 14% found just once. Sequenced input: blood. All receptors come from a middle-aged woman with Graves' hyperthyroidism. The CDR3 runs from the conserved cysteine through the conserved F or W. The D gene is left open where the match is weak. The size field is filled for only some rows; it gives once, few, many or a size class.

V gene: TRBV28; D gene: TRBD1; clone size: many; CDR3 protein: CASSSGTGGLYEQYF
V gene: TRBV6-1; D gene: .; clone size: .; CDR3 protein: CASRGLPTNEKLFF
V gene: TRBV5-6; D gene: .; clone size: few; CDR3 protein: CASSPPAAKNIQYF
V gene: TRBV27; D gene: TRBD2; clone size: few; CDR3 protein: CASSLSLAGTKDEQFF
V gene: TRBV27; D gene: TRBD2; clone size: many; CDR3 protein: CASSSSGLYEQYF
V gene: TRBV27; D gene: TRBD2; clone size: many; CDR3 protein: CASSPLGAGAYNEQFF
V gene: TRBV5-1; D gene: TRBD1; clone size: many; CDR3 protein: CASSPPGGFTEAFF
V gene: TRBV20-1; D gene: .; clone size: many; CDR3 protein: CSARESGPLDEQYF
V gene: TRBV4-1; D gene: .; clone size: few; CDR3 protein: CASSQDVSGGQETQYF
V gene: TRBV27; D gene: TRBD2; clone size: many; CDR3 protein: CASSRGTSPRTDTQYF
V gene: TRBV12-3/TRBV12-4; D gene: TRBD1; clone size: .; CDR3 protein: CASRNNRGPETQYF
V gene: TRBV11-2; D gene: .; clone size: many; CDR3 protein: CASSLDRLSGELFF
V gene: TRBV6-2/TRBV6-3; D gene: TRBD1; clone size: .; CDR3 protein: CASSTQGAYEQYF
V gene: TRBV2; D gene: .; clone size: many; CDR3 protein: CASSDGGQGRRMADTQYF
V gene: TRBV3-1; D gene: .; clone size: many; CDR3 protein: CASSQDSLLTDTQYF
V gene: TRBV3-1; D gene: .; clone size: .; CDR3 protein: CASSHSRVGSPLHF
V gene: TRBV11-3; D gene: TRBD2; clone size: many; CDR3 protein: CASSYRDYTDTQYF
V gene: TRBV12-3/TRBV12-4; D gene: TRBD1; clone size: many; CDR3 protein: CASSRQGNNEQFF
V gene: TRBV7-2; D gene: TRBD2; clone size: many; CDR3 protein: CASSPGLDYNEQFF
V gene: TRBV19; D gene: TRBD1; clone size: .; CDR3 protein: CASSVDRGGNFYNEQFF
V gene: TRBV7-8; D gene: .; clone size: many; CDR3 protein: CASSHPSKKRSEQFF
V gene: TRBV28; D gene: TRBD1; clone size: many; CDR3 protein: CASTKRGTGHYGYTF
V gene: TRBV15; D gene: TRBD1; clone size: many; CDR3 protein: CATSRVHLGGIGGNTEAFF
V gene: TRBV18; D gene: .; clone size: few; CDR3 protein: CASSTQGVLYEQYF
V gene: TRBV4-2; D gene: .; clone size: few; CDR3 protein: CASSQDKGNERYF